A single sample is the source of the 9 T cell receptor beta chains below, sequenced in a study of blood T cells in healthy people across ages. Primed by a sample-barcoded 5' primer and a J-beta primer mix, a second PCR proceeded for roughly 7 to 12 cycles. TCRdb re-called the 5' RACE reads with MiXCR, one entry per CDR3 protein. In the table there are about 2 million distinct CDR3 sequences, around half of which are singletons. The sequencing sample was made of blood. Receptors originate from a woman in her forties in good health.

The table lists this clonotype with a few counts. The CDR3 protein is CASSPSRGYGYTF. CDR3 nucleotide sequence: TGTGCCAGCAGCCCCTCAAGGGGGTATGGCTACACCTTC. The chain uses TRBV3-1 and TRBJ1-2, with a tentative D call TRBD1 (6 bases). Germline V lookup: CDR1 LGHDT, CDR2 YNNKEL (reference sequence). This CDR3 has 13 residues. V lost 4 bases to trimming and J lost 5 bases, with 11 bases between them.

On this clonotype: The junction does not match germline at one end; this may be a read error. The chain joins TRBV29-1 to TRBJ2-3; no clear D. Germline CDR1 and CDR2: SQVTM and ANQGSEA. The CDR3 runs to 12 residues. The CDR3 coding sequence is TGCAGCGTTACACGTGGCGCAGATACGCGGTATTTT. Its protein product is CSVTRGADTRYF.

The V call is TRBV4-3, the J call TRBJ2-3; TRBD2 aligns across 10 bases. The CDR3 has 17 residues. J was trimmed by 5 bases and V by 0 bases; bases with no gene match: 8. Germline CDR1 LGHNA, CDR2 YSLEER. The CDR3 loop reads CASSQDASGGQGDTQYF. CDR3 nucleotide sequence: TGCGCCAGCAGCCAAGATGCTAGCGGGGGCCAAGGAGATACGCAGTATTTT.

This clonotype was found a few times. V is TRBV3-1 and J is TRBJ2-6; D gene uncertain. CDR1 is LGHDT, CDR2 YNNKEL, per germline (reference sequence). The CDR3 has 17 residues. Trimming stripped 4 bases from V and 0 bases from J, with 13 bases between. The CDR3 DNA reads TGTGCCAGCAGCCTACAAACAGTTACCTCTGGGGCCAACGTCCTGACTTTC. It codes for CASSLQTVTSGANVLTF.

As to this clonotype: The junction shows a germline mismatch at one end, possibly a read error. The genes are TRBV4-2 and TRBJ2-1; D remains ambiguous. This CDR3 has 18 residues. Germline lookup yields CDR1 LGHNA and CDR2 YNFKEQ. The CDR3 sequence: CASSQDLRGLSSYNKQFF. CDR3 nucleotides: TGTGCCAGCAGCCAAGATTTGCGCGGTCTGAGCTCCTACAATAAGCAGTTCTTC.

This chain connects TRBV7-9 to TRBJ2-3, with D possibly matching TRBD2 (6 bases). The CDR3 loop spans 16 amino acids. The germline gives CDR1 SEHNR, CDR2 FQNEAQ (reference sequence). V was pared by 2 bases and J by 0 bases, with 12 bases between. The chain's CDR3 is CASSLHVGGSTDTQYF. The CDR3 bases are TGTGCCAGCAGCTTACACGTGGGGGGTAGCACAGATACGCAGTATTTT.

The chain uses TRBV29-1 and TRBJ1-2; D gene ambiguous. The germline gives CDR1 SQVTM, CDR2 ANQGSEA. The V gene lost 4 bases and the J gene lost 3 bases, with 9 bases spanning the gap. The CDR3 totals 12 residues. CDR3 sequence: CSVVAVHYGYTF. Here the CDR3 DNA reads TGCAGCGTTGTTGCAGTGCACTATGGCTACACCTTC.

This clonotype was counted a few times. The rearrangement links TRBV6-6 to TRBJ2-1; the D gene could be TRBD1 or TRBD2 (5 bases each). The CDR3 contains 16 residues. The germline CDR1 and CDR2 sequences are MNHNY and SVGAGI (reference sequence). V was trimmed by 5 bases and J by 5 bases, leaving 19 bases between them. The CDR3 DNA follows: TGTGCCAGCAGTCCCGGGACGGGCTTTTTGGACAATGAGCAGTTCTTC. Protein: CASSPGTGFLDNEQFF.

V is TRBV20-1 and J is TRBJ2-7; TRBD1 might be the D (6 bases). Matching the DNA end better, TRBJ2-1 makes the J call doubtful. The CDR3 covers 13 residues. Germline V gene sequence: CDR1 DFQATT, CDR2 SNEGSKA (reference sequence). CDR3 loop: CSASWGLSYEQFF. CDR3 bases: TGCAGTGCTAGCTGGGGGCTCTCCTACGAGCAGTTCTTC.